This TCR beta chain is from a study of vaccination and CD4 T cells after COVID-19. Turning to the study itself: Convalescent donors were composed of six males and four females, of whom two were Hispanic. Cells were stimulated with overlapping spike peptides from SARS-CoV-2, HCoV-NL63, HCoV-OC43 and HCoV-229E.

Trimming stripped 0 bases from V and 4 bases from J, with 4 bases between. Germline assignment: CDR1 SGHTA and CDR2 FQGNSA. This CDR3 comprises 13 residues. Oncomine TCR Beta short-read sequencing was applied to DNA from cultured CD4+ T cells. TCRdb re-analysed the PCR reads in MiXCR, keeping a single row per CDR3 protein. The sample consists of about 22,000 distinct CDR3 sequences, about 31% of them appearing once. With regard to this clonotype: Its antigen is not identified.

Treatment: roughly 11-day PBMC culture with coronavirus spike peptide pools or control peptides (ViraFEST assay). Sequencing used cultured CD4+ T cells from blood. V is TRBV7-2 and J is TRBJ1-5; D is unclear. The TCR sequence derives from a human donor with COVID-19. Here the CDR3 reads CASSLARNQPQHF. CDR3 DNA: TGTGCCAGCAGCTTAGCGAGGAATCAGCCCCAGCATTTT.